This paragraph covers one T cell receptor beta chain sequence. Its target antigen remains unknown. No much larger clone exists at a distance of one base, and base qualities are not known. The CDR3 regions of human TCRbeta chains were analyzed by immunosequencing. Turning to the authors' computational methods: Repertoire TCRs were matched against a reference library of SARS-CoV-2-specific TCRs generated with the MIRA antigen-specificity platform. Breadth meant the fraction of unique TCRs that were SARS-CoV-2-associated, whereas depth meant the fraction of total T cells that were SARS-CoV-2-associated. Using the MIRA data, every spike-specific TCR was mapped to the spike region that the TCR reacted to and assigned to either a CD4 or a CD8 class. Log10-transformed breadth and depth values were compared by one-way ANOVA with Sidak's multiple comparisons tests. The table was pulled from immuneACCESS by TCRdb, which kept in-frame rearrangements only. Such tables lose some clones; where checked, under half of the loss comes from unresolved V genes, and the rest has no known cause. The V and J calls and the clone size are those of that table, but D and trimming were determined from the DNA. The table for this sample lists about 130,000 clones; about 90% of them were counted only once. The top ten hold about 1.9% of the sample.

This record comes from a study of T cell responses to AZD1222 COVID-19 vaccine (dated by TCRdb to the early 2020s). Broadly, across the study: Because spike-specific TCR depth and breadth did not differ between the two schedules, AZD1222 recipients who got a second dose at roughly 4 weeks were pooled with those who got a second dose at roughly 12 weeks. TCR sequencing covered over 230 trial participants: 207 given two doses of AZD1222 and approximately 26 given two doses of MenACWY control vaccine. Trial participants were enrolled into age subgroups of 18-55, 56-69 and 70-plus years, which contained approximately 150, 30 and 60 TCR-sequenced participants, respectively. Study-wide findings and limitations: Spike-specific TCR breadth and depth rose significantly after two AZD1222 doses compared with day 0 and with MenACWY recipients. Reportedly, close to half of the unique spike-specific TCRs recognized epitopes lying outside the regions that are mutated in the B.1.351 and B.1.1.7 variants. CD4 TCRs associated with the vaccine covered the entire spike protein, and the dominant responses were in regions 160-218 and 743-854. The 56-69-year group was small, and its depth increase did not reach significance, likely because of low power. No day 14 peak-response samples were available, so repertoires were characterized only after the peak T cell response. Participants were mostly white British, with more females than males. The authors suggested clonal diversity may have been underestimated. Conclusions about previously exposed vaccinees are limited, since just 5 or 6 AZD1222 recipients were seropositive for SARS-CoV-2 at baseline.

The time point label, as the study defines it: baseline before first vaccination. Samples from vaccinated people were obtained from the UK trials COV001 and COV002, which included a single-blind randomized controlled phase 2/3 trial of AZD1222 (ChAdOx1 nCoV-19) in healthy adults. Trial participant PBMC samples were collected at day 0 and day 28 after the second dose for TCRbeta chain sequencing. The sequence was obtained from an adult in good health. The sequencing here drew on peripheral blood, taken on day 0 of AZD1222 vaccination.

The CDR3 protein is CASSLGVGWAGANVLTF. The nucleotides read TGCGCCAGCAGCTTGGGAGTAGGTTGGGCTGGGGCCAACGTCCTGACTTTC. The sequence is built from TRBV5-1 and TRBJ2-6, with no reliable assignment of the D segment. Looking up the germline V gene yields CDR1 SGHRS and CDR2 YFSETQ. The cysteine opens and the phenylalanine closes a CDR3 of 17 amino acids. The DNA shown is the 51-base CDR3, in frame from base 1. V drops 0 bases and J drops 2 bases, leaving 12 bases in between.